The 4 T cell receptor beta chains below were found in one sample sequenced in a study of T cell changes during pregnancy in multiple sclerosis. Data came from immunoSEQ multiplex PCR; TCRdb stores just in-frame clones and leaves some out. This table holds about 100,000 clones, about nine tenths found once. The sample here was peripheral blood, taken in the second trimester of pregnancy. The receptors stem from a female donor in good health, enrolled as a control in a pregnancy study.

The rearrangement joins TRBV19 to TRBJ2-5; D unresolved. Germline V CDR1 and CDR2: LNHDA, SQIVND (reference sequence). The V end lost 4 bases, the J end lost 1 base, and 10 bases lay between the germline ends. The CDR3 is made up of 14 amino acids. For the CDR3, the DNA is TGTGCCAGTAGTAGTGTAGAGCCCCAAGAGACCCAGTACTTC. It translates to CASSSVEPQETQYF.

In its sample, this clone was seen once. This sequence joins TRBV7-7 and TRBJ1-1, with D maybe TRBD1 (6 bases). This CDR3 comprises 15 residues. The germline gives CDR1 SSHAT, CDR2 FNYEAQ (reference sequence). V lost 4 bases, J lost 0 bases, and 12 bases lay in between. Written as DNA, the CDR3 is TGTGCCAGCAGCTCACAGGGAGTTATGAACACTGAAGCTTTCTTT. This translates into CASSSQGVMNTEAFF.

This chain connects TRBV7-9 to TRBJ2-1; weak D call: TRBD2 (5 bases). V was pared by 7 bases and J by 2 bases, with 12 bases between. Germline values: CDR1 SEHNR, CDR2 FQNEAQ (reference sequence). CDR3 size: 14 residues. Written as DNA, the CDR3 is TGTGCCAGCACCCGGGATTTCGCCTACAATGAGCAGTTCTTC. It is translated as CASTRDFAYNEQFF. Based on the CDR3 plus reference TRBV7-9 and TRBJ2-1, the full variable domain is DTGVSQNPRHKITKRGQNVTFRCDPISEHNRLYWYRQTLGQGPEFLTYFQNEAQLEKSRLLSDRFSAERPKGSFSTLEIQRTEQGDSAMYLCASTRDFAYNEQFFGPGTRLTVL.

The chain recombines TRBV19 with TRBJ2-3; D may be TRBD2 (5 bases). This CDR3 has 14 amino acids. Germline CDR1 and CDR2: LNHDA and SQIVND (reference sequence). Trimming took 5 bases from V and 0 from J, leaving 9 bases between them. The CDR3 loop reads CASSASGSTDTQYF. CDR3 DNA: TGTGCCAGTAGTGCCAGCGGTAGCACAGATACGCAGTATTTT.